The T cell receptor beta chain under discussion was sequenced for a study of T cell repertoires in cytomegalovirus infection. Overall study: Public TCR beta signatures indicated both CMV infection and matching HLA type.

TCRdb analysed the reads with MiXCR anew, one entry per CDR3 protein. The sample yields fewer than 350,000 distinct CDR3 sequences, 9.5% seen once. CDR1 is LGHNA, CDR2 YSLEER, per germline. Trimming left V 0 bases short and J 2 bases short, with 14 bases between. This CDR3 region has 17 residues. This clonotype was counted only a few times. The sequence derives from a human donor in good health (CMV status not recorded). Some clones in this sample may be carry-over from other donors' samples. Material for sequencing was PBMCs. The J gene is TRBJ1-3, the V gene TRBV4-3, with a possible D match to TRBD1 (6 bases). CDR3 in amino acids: CASSQEWPGAPGNTIYF. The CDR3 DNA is TGCGCCAGCAGCCAAGAGTGGCCGGGGGCGCCTGGAAACACCATATATTTT.